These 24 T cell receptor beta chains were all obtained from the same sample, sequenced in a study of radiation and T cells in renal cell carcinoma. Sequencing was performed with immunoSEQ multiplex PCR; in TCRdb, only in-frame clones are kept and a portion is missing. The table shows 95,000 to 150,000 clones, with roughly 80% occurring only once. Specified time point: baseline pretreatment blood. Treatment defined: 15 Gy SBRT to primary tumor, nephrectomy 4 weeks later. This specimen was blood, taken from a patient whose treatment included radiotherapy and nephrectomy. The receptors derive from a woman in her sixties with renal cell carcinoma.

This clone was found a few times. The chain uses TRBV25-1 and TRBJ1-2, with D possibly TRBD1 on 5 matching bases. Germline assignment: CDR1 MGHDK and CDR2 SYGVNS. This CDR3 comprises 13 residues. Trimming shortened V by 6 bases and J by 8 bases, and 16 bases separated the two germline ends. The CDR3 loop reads CASRGTQARGYTF. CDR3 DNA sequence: TGTGCCAGCAGGGGTACACAGGCCCGGGGCTACACCTTC.

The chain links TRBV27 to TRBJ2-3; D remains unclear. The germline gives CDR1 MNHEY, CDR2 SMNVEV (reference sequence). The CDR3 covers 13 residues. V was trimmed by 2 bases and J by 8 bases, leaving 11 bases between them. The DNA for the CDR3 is TGTGCCAGCAGTTTAAACCTGGTGGGTACGCAGTATTTT. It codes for CASSLNLVGTQYF.

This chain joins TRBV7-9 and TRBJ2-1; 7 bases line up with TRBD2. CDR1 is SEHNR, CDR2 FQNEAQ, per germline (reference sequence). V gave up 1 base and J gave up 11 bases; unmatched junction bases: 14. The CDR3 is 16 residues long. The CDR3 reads CASSLEAGIEKQQQFF. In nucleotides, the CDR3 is TGTGCCAGCAGCTTAGAAGCGGGGATAGAGAAACAACAGCAGTTCTTC.

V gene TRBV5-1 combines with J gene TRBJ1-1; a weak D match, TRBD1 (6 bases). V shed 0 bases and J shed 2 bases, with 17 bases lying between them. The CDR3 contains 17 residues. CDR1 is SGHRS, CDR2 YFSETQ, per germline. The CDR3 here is CASSLEGGDKVNTEAFF. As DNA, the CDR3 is TGCGCCAGCAGCTTGGAGGGTGGGGACAAGGTTAACACTGAAGCTTTCTTT. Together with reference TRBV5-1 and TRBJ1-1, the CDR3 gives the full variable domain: KAGVTQTPRYLIKTRGQQVTLSCSPISGHRSVSWYQQTPGQGLQFLFEYFSETQRNKGNFPGRFSGRQFSNSRSEMNVSTLELGDSALYLCASSLEGGDKVNTEAFFGQGTRLTVV.

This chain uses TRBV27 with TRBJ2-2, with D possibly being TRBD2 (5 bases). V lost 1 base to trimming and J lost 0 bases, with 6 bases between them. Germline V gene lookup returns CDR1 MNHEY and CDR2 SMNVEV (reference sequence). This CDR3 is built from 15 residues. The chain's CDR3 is CASSLWGANTGELFF. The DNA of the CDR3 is TGTGCCAGCAGTTTATGGGGAGCGAACACCGGGGAGCTGTTTTTT.

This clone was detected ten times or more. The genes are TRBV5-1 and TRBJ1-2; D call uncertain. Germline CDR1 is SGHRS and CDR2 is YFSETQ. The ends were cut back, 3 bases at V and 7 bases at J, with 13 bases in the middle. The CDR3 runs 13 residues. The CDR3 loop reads CASSYGGGGGYTF. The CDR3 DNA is TGCGCCAGCAGCTACGGTGGCGGAGGTGGCTACACCTTC.

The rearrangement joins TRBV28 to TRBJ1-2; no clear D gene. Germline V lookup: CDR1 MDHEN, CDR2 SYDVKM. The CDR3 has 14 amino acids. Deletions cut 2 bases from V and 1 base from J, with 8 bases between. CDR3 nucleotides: TGTGCCAGCAGTTTAATTCCGATTAACTATGGCTACACCTTC. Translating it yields CASSLIPINYGYTF.

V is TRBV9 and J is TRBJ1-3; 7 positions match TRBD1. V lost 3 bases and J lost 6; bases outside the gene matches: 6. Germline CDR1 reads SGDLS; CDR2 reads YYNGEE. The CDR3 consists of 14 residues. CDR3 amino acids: CASSAWDSLNTIYF. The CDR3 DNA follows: TGTGCCAGCAGCGCCTGGGACAGCCTAAACACCATATATTTT. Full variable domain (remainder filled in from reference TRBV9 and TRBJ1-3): DSGVTQTPKHLITATGQRVTLRCSPRSGDLSVYWYQQSLDQGLQFLIQYYNGEERAKGNILERFSAQQFPDLHSELNLSSLELGDSALYFCASSAWDSLNTIYFGEGSWLTVV.

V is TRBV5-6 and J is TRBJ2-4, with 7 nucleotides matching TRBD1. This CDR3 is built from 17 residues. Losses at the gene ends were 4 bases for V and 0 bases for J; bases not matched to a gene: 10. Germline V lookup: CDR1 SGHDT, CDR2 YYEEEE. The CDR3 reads CASSTQDRLLAKNIQYF. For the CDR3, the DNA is TGTGCCAGCAGCACTCAGGACAGGTTACTAGCCAAAAACATTCAGTACTTC.

DNA for the CDR3: TGTGCCAGCAGCCTATACACCGGGGAGCTGTTTTTT. Amino acid sequence: CASSLYTGELFF. This sequence joins TRBV27 and TRBJ2-2; the D is unclear. Trimming took 6 bases from V and 3 from J, leaving 5 bases between them. The CDR3 spans 12 residues. Per the germline V gene, CDR1 is MNHEY and CDR2 is SMNVEV (reference sequence).

The CDR3 sequence: CASSVGGVPNEKLFF. The CDR3 nucleotides read TGTGCCAGCAGCGTAGGGGGAGTACCAAATGAAAAACTGTTTTTT. The chain recombines TRBV9 with TRBJ1-4, with D hard to call. CDR1 is SGDLS, CDR2 YYNGEE, per germline. V lost 0 bases and J lost 5, with 11 bases in between. CDR3 size: 15 residues.

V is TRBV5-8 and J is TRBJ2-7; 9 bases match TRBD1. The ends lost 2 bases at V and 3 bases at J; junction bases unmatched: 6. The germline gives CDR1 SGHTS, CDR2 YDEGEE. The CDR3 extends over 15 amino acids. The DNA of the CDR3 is TGTGCCAGCAGCTTTCGCCCGACAGGGGGCTACGAGCAGTACTTC. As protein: CASSFRPTGGYEQYF.

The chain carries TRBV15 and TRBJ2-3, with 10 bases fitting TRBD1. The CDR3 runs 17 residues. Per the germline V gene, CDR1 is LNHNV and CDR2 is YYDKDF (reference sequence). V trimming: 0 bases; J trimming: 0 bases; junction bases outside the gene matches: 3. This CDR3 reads CATSRERQGASTDTQYF. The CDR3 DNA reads TGTGCCACCAGCAGAGAGAGACAGGGGGCAAGCACAGATACGCAGTATTTT.

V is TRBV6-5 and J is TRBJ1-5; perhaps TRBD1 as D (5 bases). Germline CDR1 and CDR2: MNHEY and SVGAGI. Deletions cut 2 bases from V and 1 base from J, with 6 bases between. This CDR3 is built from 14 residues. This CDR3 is CASSYAGSNQPQHF. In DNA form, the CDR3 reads TGTGCCAGCAGTTACGCAGGGAGCAATCAGCCCCAGCATTTT.

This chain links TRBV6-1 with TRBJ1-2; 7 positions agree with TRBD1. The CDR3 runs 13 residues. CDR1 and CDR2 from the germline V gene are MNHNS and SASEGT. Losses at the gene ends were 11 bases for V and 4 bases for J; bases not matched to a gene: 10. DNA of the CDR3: TGTGCCTCCGTACAGGGGATGGGCTATGGCTACACCTTC. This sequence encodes CASVQGMGYGYTF.

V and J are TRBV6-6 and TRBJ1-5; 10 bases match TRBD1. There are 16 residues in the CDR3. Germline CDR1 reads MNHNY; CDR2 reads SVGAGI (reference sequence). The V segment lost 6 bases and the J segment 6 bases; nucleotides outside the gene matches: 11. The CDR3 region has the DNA TGTGCCAGCAGCCCCTCCGGGACAGGGGAGGCTCAGCCCCAGCATTTT. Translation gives CASSPSGTGEAQPQHF.

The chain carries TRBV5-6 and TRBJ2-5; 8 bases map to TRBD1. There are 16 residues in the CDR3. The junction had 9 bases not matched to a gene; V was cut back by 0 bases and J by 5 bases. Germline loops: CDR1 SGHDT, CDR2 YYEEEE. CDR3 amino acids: CASSLAWDRSGETQYF. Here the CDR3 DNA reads TGTGCCAGCAGCTTGGCGTGGGACAGGTCAGGGGAGACCCAGTACTTC.

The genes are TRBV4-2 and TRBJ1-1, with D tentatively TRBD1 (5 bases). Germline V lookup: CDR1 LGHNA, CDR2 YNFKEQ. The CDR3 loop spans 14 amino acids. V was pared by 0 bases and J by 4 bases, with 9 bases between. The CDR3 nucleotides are TGTGCCAGCAGCCAAGAGACGGGGACCACTGAAGCTTTCTTT. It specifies CASSQETGTTEAFF.

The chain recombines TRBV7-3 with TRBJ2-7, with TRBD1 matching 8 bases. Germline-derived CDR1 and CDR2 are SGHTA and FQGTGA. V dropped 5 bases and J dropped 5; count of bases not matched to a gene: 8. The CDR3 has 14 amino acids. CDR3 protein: CASSMQGAGDEQYF. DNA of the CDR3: TGTGCCAGCAGCATGCAGGGGGCAGGTGACGAGCAGTACTTC.

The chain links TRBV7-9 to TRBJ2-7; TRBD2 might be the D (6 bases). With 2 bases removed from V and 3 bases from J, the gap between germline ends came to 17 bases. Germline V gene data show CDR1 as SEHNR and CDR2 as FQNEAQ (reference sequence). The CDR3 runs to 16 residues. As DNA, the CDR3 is TGTGCCAGCAGCTTACTATCCCAGGGAGGTCGCTACGAGCAGTACTTC. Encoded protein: CASSLLSQGGRYEQYF.

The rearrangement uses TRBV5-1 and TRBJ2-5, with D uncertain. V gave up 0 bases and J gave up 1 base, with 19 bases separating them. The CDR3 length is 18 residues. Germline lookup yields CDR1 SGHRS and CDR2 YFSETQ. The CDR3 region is CASSLGRRPSRTQETQYF. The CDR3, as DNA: TGCGCCAGCAGCTTGGGTAGAAGGCCGTCGAGGACCCAAGAGACCCAGTACTTC.

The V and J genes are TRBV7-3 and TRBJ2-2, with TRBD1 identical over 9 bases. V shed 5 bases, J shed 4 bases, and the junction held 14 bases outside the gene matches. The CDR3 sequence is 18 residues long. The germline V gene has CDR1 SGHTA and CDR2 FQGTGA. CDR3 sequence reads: CASSGTGRPQLGTGELFF. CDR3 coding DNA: TGTGCCAGCAGCGGGACAGGGAGGCCCCAACTAGGCACCGGGGAGCTGTTTTTT.

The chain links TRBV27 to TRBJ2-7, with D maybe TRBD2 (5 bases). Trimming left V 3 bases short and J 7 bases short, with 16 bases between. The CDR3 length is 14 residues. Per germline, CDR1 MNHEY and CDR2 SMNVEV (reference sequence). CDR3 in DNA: TGTGCCAGCAGTTTCTTGTCATCCCCGGGGGAGCAGTACTTC. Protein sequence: CASSFLSSPGEQYF.

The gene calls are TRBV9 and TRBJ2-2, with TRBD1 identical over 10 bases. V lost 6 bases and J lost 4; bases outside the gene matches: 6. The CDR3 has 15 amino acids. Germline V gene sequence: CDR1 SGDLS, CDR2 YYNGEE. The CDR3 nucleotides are TGTGCCAGCACTCTGGGGACAGGGGTCACCGGGGAGCTGTTTTTT. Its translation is CASTLGTGVTGELFF.